Listed below are T cell receptor beta chains from one sample, sequenced in a study of Ad26.COV2.S vaccination and SARS-CoV-2 variants. Profiling relied on immunoSEQ multiplex PCR, and the TCRdb table lists in-frame clones only, not all of them. The table records about 400,000 clones, roughly 90% of them present only once. The sequenced sample was peripheral blood, obtained in a trial of Ad26.COV2.S vaccine versus placebo. Receptors originate from a person aged 18 to 59 who received the Ad26.COV2.S COVID-19 vaccine or a placebo. The CDR3 runs from the conserved cysteine through the conserved F or W. Each record gives: clone size, V gene, D gene, J gene, CDR3 DNA, CDR3 protein. The D gene is left open where the match is weak. Rows give clone size only sometimes, using once, few, many, or a class for an expanded clone.

>NA|TRBV5-1|NA|TRBJ1-1
TGCGCCAGCAGCAGGGACGGTATGAACACTGAAGCTTTCTTT
CASSRDGMNTEAFF
>NA|TRBV7-8|NA|TRBJ1-6
TGTGCCAGCAGCCTAGTTGGGGGCAGGGCTAATTCACCCCTCCACTTT
CASSLVGGRANSPLHF
>NA|TRBV6-5|TRBD2|TRBJ2-5
TGTGCCAGCAGTTCCCCGGGACTAGCGGGGGGAGAGACCCAGTACTTC
CASSSPGLAGGETQYF
>NA|TRBV5-4|NA|TRBJ1-1
TGTGCCAGCACCCACAACAACAGGGATATTGAAGCTTTCTTT
CASTHNNRDIEAFF
>NA|TRBV9|NA|TRBJ2-5
TGTGCCAGCAGCCCTGGTGCAGGGGCGGTTGAGACCCAGTACTTC
CASSPGAGAVETQYF
>NA|TRBV18|TRBD1|TRBJ1-4
TGTGCCAGCTCACTTCCAGGGGGCGCATCTGAAAAACTGTTTTTT
CASSLPGGASEKLFF
>NA|TRBV6-5|TRBD1|TRBJ1-2
TGTGCCAGCAGGCAACAGGGGTCCAACTATGGCTACACCTTC
CASRQQGSNYGYTF
>few|TRBV2|NA|TRBJ1-5
TGTGCCAGCAGAAATGGAGGGGGGTTCAATCAGCCCCAGCATTTT
CASRNGGGFNQPQHF
>NA|TRBV5-1|TRBD1|TRBJ1-2
TGCGCCAGCAGCTTAGCTAGACAGGGGGCGGATGGCTACACCTTC
CASSLARQGADGYTF
>NA|TRBV12-2|NA|TRBJ2-2
TGTGCAAGTCGCTTCGGCGGGGCAAACACCGGGGAGCTGTTTTTT
CASRFGGANTGELFF
>NA|TRBV6-5|NA|TRBJ1-1
TGTGCCAGCAGTTACGGGACCGAAAACACTGAAGCTTTCTTT
CASSYGTENTEAFF
>NA|TRBV6-1|NA|TRBJ1-5
TGTGCCAGCAGTGAACAGGGAAATCAGCCCCAGCATTTT
CASSEQGNQPQHF
>NA|TRBV11-2|NA|TRBJ1-1
TGTGCCAGCAGCCCGAGACTGAACACTGAAGCTTTCTTT
CASSPRLNTEAFF
>NA|TRBV9|NA|TRBJ2-3
TGTGCCAGCAGCCCCTCGGGGGATACGCAGTATTTT
CASSPSGDTQYF
>NA|TRBV6-4|NA|TRBJ1-6
TGTGCCAGCAGTGTAGGGGTCAATTCACCCCTCCACTTT
CASSVGVNSPLHF
>NA|TRBV10-2|TRBD1|TRBJ1-6
TGCGCCAGCAGGGGACAGGGGCTAACCTATAATTCACCCCTCCACTTT
CASRGQGLTYNSPLHF
>NA|TRBV12-3/TRBV12-4|NA|TRBJ1-1
TGTGCCAGCAGTCCGCCCCTGGGCACTGAAGCTTTCTTT
CASSPPLGTEAFF
>NA|TRBV13|TRBD2|TRBJ2-2
TGTGCCAGCAGCTTAGGACTAGCGGGGGGCCTCACCGGGGAGCTGTTTTTT
CASSLGLAGGLTGELFF
>NA|TRBV27|TRBD1|TRBJ1-6
TGTGCCAGCAAACCTTTACAGGGGTGGAATTCACCCCTCCACTTT
CASKPLQGWNSPLHF
>NA|TRBV4-3|TRBD1|TRBJ1-1
TGCGCCAGCAGCCTTGGGACAGGTGCGAACACTGAAGCTTTCTTT
CASSLGTGANTEAFF
>NA|TRBV27|NA|TRBJ2-7
TGTGCCAGCGGGCACCTCCTCTCGGGCCCCTCCTACGAGCAGTACTTC
CASGHLLSGPSYEQYF
>NA|TRBV5-1|TRBD1|TRBJ1-1
TGCGCCAGCAGCTCGGGACAGATGAACACTGAAGCTTTCTTT
CASSSGQMNTEAFF
>NA|TRBV5-4|TRBD1|TRBJ1-1
TGTGCCAGCAGCTTCTCCGGGACAGGGGTTACTGAAGCTTTCTTT
CASSFSGTGVTEAFF
>NA|TRBV7-8|NA|TRBJ2-7
TGTGCCAGCAGCTTAACCCCGCGGTACGAGCAGTACTTC
CASSLTPRYEQYF
>NA|TRBV7-9|NA|TRBJ2-2
TGTGCCAGCAGCTTAGCGTCCCTGCTGGCCGGGGAGCTGTTTTTT
CASSLASLLAGELFF
>NA|TRBV6-2/TRBV6-3|NA|TRBJ1-2
TGTGCCAGCAGTGGCAGCGGTCGCGGCTACACCTTC
CASSGSGRGYTF
>NA|TRBV27|NA|TRBJ2-7
TGTGCCAGCAGTTTAGCCAGGACCTACGAGCAGTACTTC
CASSLARTYEQYF
>NA|TRBV19|NA|TRBJ2-3
TGTGCCAGTAGGCACACGGGGGGCGCAGCTGAAGATACGCAGTATTTT
CASRHTGGAAEDTQYF
>NA|TRBV7-2|NA|TRBJ2-3
TGTGCCAGCAGCTTAGATTCGGCCGGCACCCCGCAGTATTTT
CASSLDSAGTPQYF
>NA|TRBV6-2/TRBV6-3|NA|TRBJ1-1
TGTGCCAGCAGTGCGATGATTAGGAACCCTGAAGCTTTCTTT
CASSAMIRNPEAFF
>NA|TRBV9|TRBD1|TRBJ1-1
TGTGCCAGCAGCGTAGGGACAGGGAGAACTTTCTTT
CASSVGTGRTFF
>NA|TRBV5-3|NA|TRBJ1-1
TGTGCCAGAAGCTTGGACCCAGCTAACACTGAAGCTTTCTTT
CARSLDPANTEAFF
>NA|TRBV28|NA|TRBJ1-2
TGTGCCAGCAGTTCCCCCCCGCCCTCCTATGGCTACACCTTC
CASSSPPPSYGYTF
>NA|TRBV5-4|NA|TRBJ2-5
TGTGCCGAGTCCGCCGCGTTCCAAGAGACCCAGTACTTC
CAESAAFQETQYF
>NA|TRBV19|TRBD1|TRBJ2-3
TGTGCCAGTAGTGCCTACAGGGGTGGGACAGATACGCAGTATTTT
CASSAYRGGTDTQYF
>NA|TRBV5-5|NA|TRBJ2-1
TGTGCCAGCAGCTTGGCTACGGTCGTTTTTGGGAATGAGCAGTTCTTC
CASSLATVVFGNEQFF
>NA|TRBV6-5|TRBD1|TRBJ2-1
TGTGCCAGCAGTCAGACAGGGGCCGGCGAGCAGTTCTTC
CASSQTGAGEQFF
>once|TRBV30|NA|TRBJ1-2
TGTGCCTGGAATACAGTGAATTTAAACTATGGCTACACCTTC
CAWNTVNLNYGYTF
>NA|TRBV27|NA|TRBJ2-3
TGTGCCAGCAGTTTATCGATACCGGGGGCGGGAGGCACAGATACGCAGTATTTT
CASSLSIPGAGGTDTQYF
>NA|TRBV29-1|NA|TRBJ1-2
TGCAGCGTTGGTCAGTACAGGACCTATGGCTACACCTTC
CSVGQYRTYGYTF